This TCR beta chain appears in the sequencing data of a study of shared clonotypes between healthy human individuals. Study context: The donor pool was made up of a couple of women and a few men aged 18 to 49.

From germline, CDR1 is SGHAT and CDR2 FQNNGV. CDR3 length: 17 residues. The ends lost 4 bases at V and 9 bases at J; junction bases unmatched: 19. Repertoires were generated with immunoSEQ multiplex PCR, while TCRdb's copy carries only in-frame clones and drops some. Here the sample spans approximately 510,000 clones, 79% being singletons. Study conclusions and caveats: Tissue TCR repertoires likely differ from these blood-only repertoires.

A word on this clone: Its antigen remains unidentified.

This chain links TRBV11-2 with TRBJ2-7; the match to TRBD2 covers 9 bases. This receptor was taken from a woman aged 40 to 50 in good health. Some clones in this sample may be carry-over from other donors' samples. Sequencing was done on a sample of PBMCs. In nucleotides, the CDR3 is TGTGCCAGCAGCTCCTGGGGATCGGCGGGAGGGAACGAGGCGCAGTACTTC. Translating gives CASSSWGSAGGNEAQYF.